One sample yielded the 7 T cell receptor beta chains listed below, sequenced in a study of technical replicates of blood from several donors. The method was immunoSEQ multiplex PCR; TCRdb's version includes in-frame clones alone and lacks a portion of them. The sample lists 55,000 to 75,000 clones, roughly 94% occurring once. The sequenced sample consisted of PBMCs. The receptors here all came from a human donor in good health. Some clones in this sample may be carry-over from other donors' samples.

The rearrangement joins TRBV11-3 to TRBJ2-6; 12 positions match TRBD1. V shed 4 bases and J 1 base; nucleotides not matched to a gene: 2. Germline-derived CDR1 and CDR2 are SGHNT and YENEEA. The CDR3 is 17 residues long. CDR3 sequence (DNA): TGTGCCAGCAGCTCGGGACAGGGGGCGTCTGGGGCCAACGTCCTGACTTTC. Encoded protein: CASSSGQGASGANVLTF.

V gene TRBV13 combines with J gene TRBJ2-1; 7 bases agree with TRBD2. The trim removed 7 bases at V and 4 bases at J, leaving 7 bases unmatched. Germline V CDR1 and CDR2: PRHDT, FYEKMQ (reference sequence). CDR3 length: 14 residues. DNA of the CDR3: TGTGCCAGCACGGGCGGGGGTCCATACAATGAGCAGTTCTTC. Its translation is CASTGGGPYNEQFF.

The V call is TRBV5-1, the J call TRBJ2-1, with D maybe TRBD2 (5 bases). Trimming shortened V by 2 bases and J by 5 bases, and 11 bases separated the two germline ends. Per the germline V gene, CDR1 is SGHRS and CDR2 is YFSETQ. The CDR3 contains 14 residues. The chain's CDR3 is CASSLADGDNEQFF. The CDR3 DNA sequence: TGCGCCAGCAGCTTAGCGGACGGAGACAATGAGCAGTTCTTC. The full variable domain, in which reference TRBV5-1 and TRBJ2-1 provide the parts outside the CDR3, is KAGVTQTPRYLIKTRGQQVTLSCSPISGHRSVSWYQQTPGQGLQFLFEYFSETQRNKGNFPGRFSGRQFSNSRSEMNVSTLELGDSALYLCASSLADGDNEQFFGPGTRLTVL.

The chain recombines TRBV7-6 with TRBJ1-3; 9 bases match TRBD1. The CDR3 runs 16 residues. J gave up 2 bases and V 4 bases, and 6 bases lay outside the gene matches. Germline CDR1 and CDR2: SGHVS and FNYEAQ. CDR3: CASSSGQGSTGNTIYF. CDR3 coding DNA: TGTGCCAGCAGCTCGGGACAGGGCTCGACTGGAAACACCATATATTTT.

V is TRBV5-5 and J is TRBJ2-7; 7 bases agree with TRBD1. This CDR3 spans 15 amino acids. Germline CDR1 and CDR2: SGHKS and YYEKEE (reference sequence). V was clipped by 0 bases and J by 2 bases; unmatched bases: 5. In nucleotides, the CDR3 is TGTGCCAGCAGCTTGGAGGGACAGACAGCCTACGAGCAGTACTTC. Protein product: CASSLEGQTAYEQYF.

The genes are TRBV6-5 and TRBJ1-1; a weak D match, TRBD1 (6 bases). Germline assignment: CDR1 MNHEY and CDR2 SVGAGI. V was cut by 5 bases and J by 6 bases, with 16 bases left in between. The CDR3 is 14 residues long. The CDR3 reads CASSNRPGGAEAFF. The CDR3 bases are TGTGCCAGCAGTAATCGGCCGGGGGGCGCTGAAGCTTTCTTT.

The CDR3 is CASSRLAGGPYNEQFF. CDR3 coding DNA: TGTGCCAGCAGCAGACTAGCGGGAGGGCCGTACAATGAGCAGTTCTTC. The V and J genes are TRBV11-2 and TRBJ2-1; TRBD2 agrees at 14 bases. V trimming: 5 bases; J trimming: 4 bases; junction bases outside the gene matches: 4. This CDR3 is built from 16 residues. CDR1 is SGHAT, CDR2 FQNNGV, per germline.